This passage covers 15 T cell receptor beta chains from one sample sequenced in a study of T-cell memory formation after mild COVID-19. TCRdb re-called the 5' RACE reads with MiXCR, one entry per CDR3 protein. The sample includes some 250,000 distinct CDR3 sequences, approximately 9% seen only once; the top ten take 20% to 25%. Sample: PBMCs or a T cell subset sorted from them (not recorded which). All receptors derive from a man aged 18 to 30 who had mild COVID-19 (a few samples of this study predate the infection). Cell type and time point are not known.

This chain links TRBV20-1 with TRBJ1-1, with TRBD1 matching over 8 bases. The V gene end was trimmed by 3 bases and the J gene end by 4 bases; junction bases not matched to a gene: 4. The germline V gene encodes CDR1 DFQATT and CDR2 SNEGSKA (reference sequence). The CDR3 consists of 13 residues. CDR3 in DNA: TGCAGTGCTAGCACGGACAGGGCCACTGAAGCTTTCTTT. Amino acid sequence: CSASTDRATEAFF.

The CDR3: CATSDIQLNNEQFF. In DNA form, the CDR3 reads TGTGCCACCAGTGATATTCAGCTAAACAATGAGCAGTTCTTC. The rearrangement joins TRBV24-1 to TRBJ2-1; D is unclear. V dropped 3 bases and J dropped 5 bases, with 10 bases sitting between them. CDR1 and CDR2 from the germline V gene are KGHDR and SFDVKD. CDR3 length: 14 amino acids.

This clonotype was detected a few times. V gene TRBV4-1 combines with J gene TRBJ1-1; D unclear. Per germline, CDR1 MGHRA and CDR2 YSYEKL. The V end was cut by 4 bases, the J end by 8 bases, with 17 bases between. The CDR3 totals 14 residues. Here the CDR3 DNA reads TGCGCCAGCAGCCTACTACTTGGGTCAGAAGAAGCTTTCTTT. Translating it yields CASSLLLGSEEAFF.

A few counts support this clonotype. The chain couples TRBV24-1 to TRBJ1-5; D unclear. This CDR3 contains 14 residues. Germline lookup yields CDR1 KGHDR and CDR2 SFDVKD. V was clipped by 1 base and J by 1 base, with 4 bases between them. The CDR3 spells CATSDLQSNQPQHF. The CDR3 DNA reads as TGTGCCACCAGTGATTTACAGAGCAATCAGCCCCAGCATTTT.

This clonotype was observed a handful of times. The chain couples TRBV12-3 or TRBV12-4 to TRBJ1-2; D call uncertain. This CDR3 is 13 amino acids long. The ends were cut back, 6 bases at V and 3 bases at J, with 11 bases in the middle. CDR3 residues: CASSPGRHYGYTF. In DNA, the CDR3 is TGTGCCAGCAGCCCTGGCAGACACTATGGCTACACCTTC.

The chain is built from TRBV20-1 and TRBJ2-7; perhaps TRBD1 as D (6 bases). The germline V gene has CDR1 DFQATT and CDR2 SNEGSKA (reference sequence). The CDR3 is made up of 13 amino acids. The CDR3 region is CSLDSENSYEQYV. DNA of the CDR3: TGCAGCCTGGACAGCGAAAATTCCTACGAGCAGTACGTC.

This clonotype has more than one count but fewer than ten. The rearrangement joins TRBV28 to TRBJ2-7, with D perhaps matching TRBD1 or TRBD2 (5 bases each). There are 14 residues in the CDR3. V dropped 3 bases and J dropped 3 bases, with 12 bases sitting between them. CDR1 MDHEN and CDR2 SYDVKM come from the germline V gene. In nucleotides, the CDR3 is TGTGCCAGCAGTTTCCGGGGACGGAGCTACGAGCAGTACGTC. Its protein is CASSFRGRSYEQYV.

The CDR3 loop reads CASSYSDSGGVDEQFF. In DNA, the CDR3 is TGTGCCAGCAGTTACTCCGATAGCGGGGGGGTGGATGAGCAGTTCTTC. The chain uses TRBV6-6 and TRBJ2-1, with 11 bases matching TRBD2. The CDR3 spans 16 residues. Germline-derived CDR1 and CDR2 are MNHNY and SVGAGI (reference sequence). V dropped 0 bases and J dropped 8; count of bases not matched to a gene: 6.

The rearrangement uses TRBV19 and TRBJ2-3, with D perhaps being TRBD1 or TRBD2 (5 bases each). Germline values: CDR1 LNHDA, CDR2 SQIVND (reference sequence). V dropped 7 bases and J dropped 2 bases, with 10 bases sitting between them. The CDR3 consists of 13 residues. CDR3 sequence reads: CASNGAYTDTQYF. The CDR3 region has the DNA TGTGCCAGTAACGGGGCCTACACAGATACGCAGTATTTT. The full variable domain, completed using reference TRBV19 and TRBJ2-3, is DGGITQSPKYLFRKEGQNVTLSCEQNLNHDAMYWYRQDPGQGLRLIYYSQIVNDFQKGDIAEGYSVSREKKESFPLTVTSAQKNPTAFYLCASNGAYTDTQYFGPGTRLTVL.

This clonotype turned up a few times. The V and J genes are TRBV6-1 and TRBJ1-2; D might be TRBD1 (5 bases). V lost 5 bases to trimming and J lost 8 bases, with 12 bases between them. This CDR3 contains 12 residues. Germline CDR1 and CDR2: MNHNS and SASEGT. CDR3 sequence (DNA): TGTGCCAGCAGTCCAGGGCCTAAGGGCTACACCTTC. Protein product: CASSPGPKGYTF.

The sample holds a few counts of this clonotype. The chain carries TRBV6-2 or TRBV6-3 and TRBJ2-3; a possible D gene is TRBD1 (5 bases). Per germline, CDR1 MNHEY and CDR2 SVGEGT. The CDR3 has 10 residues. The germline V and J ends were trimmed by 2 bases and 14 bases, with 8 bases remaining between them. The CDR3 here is CASSYGAAYF. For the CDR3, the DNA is TGTGCCAGCAGTTACGGGGCCGCGTATTTT.

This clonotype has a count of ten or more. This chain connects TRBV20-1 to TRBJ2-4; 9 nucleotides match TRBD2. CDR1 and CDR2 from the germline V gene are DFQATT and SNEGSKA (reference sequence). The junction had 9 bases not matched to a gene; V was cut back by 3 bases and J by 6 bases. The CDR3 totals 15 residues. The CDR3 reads CSASRGSGGTNIQYF. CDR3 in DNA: TGCAGTGCTAGTCGGGGTAGCGGGGGTACAAACATTCAGTACTTC.

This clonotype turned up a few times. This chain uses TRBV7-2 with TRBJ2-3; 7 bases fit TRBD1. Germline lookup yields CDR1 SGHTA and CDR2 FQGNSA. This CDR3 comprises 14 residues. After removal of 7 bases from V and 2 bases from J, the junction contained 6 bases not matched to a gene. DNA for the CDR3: TGTGCCAGCAAGGACAGGCCGAACACAGATACGCAGTATTTT. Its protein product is CASKDRPNTDTQYF.

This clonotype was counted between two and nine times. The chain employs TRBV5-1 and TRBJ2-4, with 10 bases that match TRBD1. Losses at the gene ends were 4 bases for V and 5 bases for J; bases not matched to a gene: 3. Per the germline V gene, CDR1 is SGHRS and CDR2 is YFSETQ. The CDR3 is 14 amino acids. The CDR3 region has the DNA TGCGCCAGCAGCCAGACAGGGGGCCAAAACATTCAGTACTTC. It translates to CASSQTGGQNIQYF.

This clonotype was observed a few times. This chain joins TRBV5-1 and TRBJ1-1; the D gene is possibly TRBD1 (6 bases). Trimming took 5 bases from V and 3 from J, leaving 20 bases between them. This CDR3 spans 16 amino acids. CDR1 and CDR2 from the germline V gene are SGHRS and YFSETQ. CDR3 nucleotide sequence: TGCGCCAGCAGATATGACGGGAACAGGGTGTACACTGAAGCTTTCTTT. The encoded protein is CASRYDGNRVYTEAFF.